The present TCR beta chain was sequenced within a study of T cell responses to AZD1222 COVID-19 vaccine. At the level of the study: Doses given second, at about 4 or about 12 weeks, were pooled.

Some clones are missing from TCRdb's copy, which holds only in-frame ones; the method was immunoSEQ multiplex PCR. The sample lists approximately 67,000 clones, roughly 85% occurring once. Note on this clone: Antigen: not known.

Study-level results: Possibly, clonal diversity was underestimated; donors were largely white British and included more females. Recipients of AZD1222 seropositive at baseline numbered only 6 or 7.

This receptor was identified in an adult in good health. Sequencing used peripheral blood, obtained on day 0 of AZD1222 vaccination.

In nucleotides, the CDR3 is TGTGCCAGCAGTGAAAAGGGGGCTAATACTGAAGCTTTCTTT. Translating it yields CASSEKGANTEAFF. This sequence joins TRBV2 and TRBJ1-1; 7 positions agree with TRBD1. J lost 5 bases, V lost 2 bases, and 5 bases had no gene match. In germline, CDR1 is SNHLY, CDR2 FYNNEI. The CDR3 is 14 amino acids.